This TCR beta chain came from a study of blood T cell repertoires in COVID-19. The overall study: PBMCs, B-cell-depleted T cells, or T cells provided the cDNA or gDNA that made up the material.

Germline V gives CDR1 KGHSH, CDR2 LQKENI. Germline trimming cut 6 bases from V and 7 bases from J; bases unmatched to any gene: 4. CDR3 length equals 14 residues. TCRdb's table, derived via immunoSEQ multiplex PCR, lists solely in-frame clones and lacks some. The sample has hundreds of thousands of clones; 85% to 90% are singletons. Participants spanned ages roughly 18 to 90 years and resided in roughly 22 US areas. Participants had their cohort set by participant-reported clinical history. Cohort 3 recovered donors had two negative PCRs, clearance, or symptom resolution. The chain employs TRBV18 and TRBJ1-4; the match to TRBD1 covers 11 bases. The clonotype originates from a woman aged 45-65 years who had recovered from COVID-19. Sample: PBMCs or T cells enriched from blood (not recorded which). CDR3 region: CASSLDRGPEKLFF. CDR3 sequence (DNA): TGTGCCAGCTCGTTGGACAGGGGGCCTGAAAAACTGTTTTTT.